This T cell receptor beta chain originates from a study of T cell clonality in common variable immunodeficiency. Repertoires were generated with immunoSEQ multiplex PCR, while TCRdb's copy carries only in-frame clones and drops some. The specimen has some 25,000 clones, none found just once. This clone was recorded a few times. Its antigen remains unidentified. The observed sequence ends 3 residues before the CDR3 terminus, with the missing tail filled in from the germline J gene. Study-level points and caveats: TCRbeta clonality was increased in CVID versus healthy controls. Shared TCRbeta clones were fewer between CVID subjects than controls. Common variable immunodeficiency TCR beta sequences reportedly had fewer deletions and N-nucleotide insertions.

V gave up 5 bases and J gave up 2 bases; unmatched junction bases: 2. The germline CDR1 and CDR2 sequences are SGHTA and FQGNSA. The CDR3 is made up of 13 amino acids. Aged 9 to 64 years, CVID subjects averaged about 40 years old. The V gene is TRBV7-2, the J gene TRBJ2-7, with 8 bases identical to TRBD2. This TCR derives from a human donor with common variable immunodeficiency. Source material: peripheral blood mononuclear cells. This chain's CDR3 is CASSRGGTYEQYF. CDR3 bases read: TGTGCCAGCAGCCGGGGGGGGACCTACGAG.